One and the same sample provided the 20 T cell receptor beta chains below, sequenced in a study of tissue T cells after allogeneic stem cell transplantation (dated by TCRdb to 2022 to 2024). The library was produced with the immunoSEQ multiplex PCR assay. The table comes from immuneACCESS by way of TCRdb, which keeps in-frame sequences with V and J called. Part of the clones is missing from these tables; in studies checked, under half for an unresolved V gene and the rest for unknown reasons. Present in this sample are 5,000 or so clones, about 30% of which were seen just once. The ten largest clones capture 4% to 5.5% of the sample. The intended sense of this specimen's time point label: mouse harvest day 14 after allogeneic transplant. Mouse grafts combined 10^7 T-cell-depleted bone marrow cells with 10^6 splenic CD5+ T cells, given via tail vein injection. The sequencing sample was made of skin. The origin of the receptors is a female BALB/c mouse given C57BL/6 T cells with graft-versus-host disease after an allogeneic hematopoietic cell transplant.

This clone was counted once. Gene names are the mouse ones. Read data end 1 residue before the CDR3 end; the end is taken from the germline J gene. The chain uses TRBV3 and TRBJ1-2; TRBD1 is a possible D gene (6 bases). This CDR3 is built from 14 residues. With 2 bases removed from V and 4 bases from J, the gap between germline ends came to 11 bases. CDR1 and CDR2 from the germline V gene are SNHLY and FYNGKV (reference sequence). The DNA read from the CDR3 is TGTGCCAGCAGCTTAAACAGGGAGGGCTCCGACTACACC. As protein: CASSLNREGSDYT. The entire CDR3 protein reads CASSLNREGSDYTF.

This clone was counted only a few times. Each gene name is a mouse one. The read gets to within 1 residue of the CDR3 end, and the germline J gene fills in the rest. The chain carries TRBV3 and TRBJ2-7; D remains ambiguous. V lost 2 bases and J lost 0, with 8 bases in between. The germline V gene has CDR1 SNHLY and CDR2 FYNGKV (reference sequence). The CDR3 runs to 14 residues. CDR3 sequence: CASSLSFSSYEQYF. The CDR3 bases that were read are TGTGCCAGCAGCTTATCTTTCAGCTCCTATGAACAGTAC.

This clone has more than one count but fewer than ten. Mouse gene names and germline throughout. CDR3 amino acids: CGASTGVSGNTLYF. The part of the CDR3 DNA that was read is TGTGGTGCTAGTACAGGGGTTTCTGGAAATACGCTCTAT. The chain has TRBV20 and TRBJ1-3, with 7 positions matching TRBD1. The DNA ends 1 residue before the CDR3 does, and the rest of the CDR3 is filled in from the germline J gene. The ends lost 3 bases at V and 0 bases at J; junction bases unmatched: 2. This CDR3 is built from 14 residues. Germline lookup yields CDR1 GFQATS and CDR2 STVNSAI.

This clone has more than one count but fewer than ten. Gene names are the mouse ones. The CDR3 end falls 1 residue outside the read, so it is completed with the germline J gene. The genes are TRBV30 and TRBJ1-2; 12 positions agree with TRBD1. The CDR3 runs 15 residues. Per the germline V gene, CDR1 is SQVVS and CDR2 is ANEGSEA. Trimming took 6 bases from V and 4 from J; bases not matched to a gene: 9. The sequenced CDR3 bases are TGTAGTTCCAGGGGGACAGGGGGCGCGGGCTCCGACTACACC. This encodes CSSRGTGGAGSDYT. The whole CDR3 is CSSRGTGGAGSDYTF.

As regards this clone: Each gene name is a mouse one. CDR3 DNA (partial): TGTGCCAGCAGTCTCCGGGACAAGGCTGAGCAGTTC. The encoded protein is CASSLRDKAEQF. The complete CDR3 protein is CASSLRDKAEQFF. V usage is TRBV26 and J usage is TRBJ2-1; TRBD1 is a possible D gene (6 bases). The read falls 1 residue short of the CDR3 end, and the missing part is taken from the germline J gene. CDR3 size: 13 residues. In germline, CDR1 is KGHPV, CDR2 FQNQEV (reference sequence). The V gene lost 3 bases and the J gene lost 7 bases, with 10 bases spanning the gap.

This clone is termed medium-sized. Genes here carry mouse names. Sequencing ends 1 residue short of the CDR3 end; the germline J gene provides the rest. This chain joins TRBV26 and TRBJ1-3, with 8 nucleotides matching TRBD1. V gave up 4 bases and J gave up 2 bases; unmatched junction bases: 4. This CDR3 is 15 amino acids long. CDR1 KGHPV and CDR2 FQNQEV come from the germline V gene (reference sequence). CDR3 bases read: TGTGCCAGCAGTCGTCAGGGGGCAACTGGAAATACGCTCTAT. As protein: CASSRQGATGNTLY. The entire CDR3 sequence reads CASSRQGATGNTLYF.

Comment on this clone: Genes and germline come from the mouse. The CDR3 goes on 1 residue after the read ends, and that part is filled in from the germline J gene. V gene TRBV14 combines with J gene TRBJ1-4; D might be TRBD1 (5 bases). Germline CDR1 reads SGHDT; CDR2 reads FRDEAV. This CDR3 spans 13 amino acids. V lost 4 bases, J lost 3 bases, and 7 bases lay in between. Incomplete CDR3 DNA: TGTGCCAGCAGTCGACAGACCAACGAAAGATTATTT. Translating it yields CASSRQTNERLF. The complete CDR3 reads CASSRQTNERLFF.

Points on this clone: Mouse gene names and germline throughout. Read sequence stops 1 residue before the CDR3 end, and the germline J gene provides the missing end. The chain links TRBV14 to TRBJ2-5, with 10 bases aligning to TRBD2. The CDR3 loop spans 15 amino acids. With V trimmed by 0 bases and J by 2 bases, 0 bases remained unmatched. Germline V lookup: CDR1 SGHDT, CDR2 FRDEAV. This CDR3 reads CASSFYWGGQDTQYF. The DNA read from the CDR3 is TGTGCCAGCAGTTTCTACTGGGGGGGCCAAGACACCCAGTAC.

With regard to this clone: These gene names are mouse names. The read terminates 1 residue before the CDR3 end, so the remaining end is supplied by the germline J gene. This chain connects TRBV12-1 to TRBJ2-4, with D maybe TRBD1 (6 bases). The CDR3 spans 13 residues. V dropped 3 bases and J dropped 1 base, with 7 bases sitting between them. Germline lookup yields CDR1 SGHSN and CDR2 HYEKVE. This CDR3 reads CASSYRGQNTLYF. CDR3 bases read: TGTGCCAGCTCTTACAGGGGTCAAAACACCTTGTAC.

Remarks on this clone: Germline and genes: mouse. The CDR3 goes on 1 residue after the read ends, and that part is filled in from the germline J gene. V is TRBV26 and J is TRBJ1-5, with a weak D call TRBD1 (6 bases). In germline, CDR1 is KGHPV, CDR2 FQNQEV (reference sequence). This CDR3 region has 13 residues. Trimming pared 0 bases from V and 8 bases from J, leaving 8 bases between. CDR3 in amino acids: CASSLSGGKAPLF. Partial CDR3 DNA: TGTGCCAGCAGTCTGTCAGGGGGGAAGGCTCCGCTT. The complete variable domain, with remaining parts taken from reference TRBV26 and TRBJ1-5, reads NSKVIQTPRYLVKGQGQKAKMRCIPEKGHPVVFWYQQNKNNEFKFLINFQNQEVLQQIDMTEKRFSAECPSNSPCSLEIQSSEAGDSALYLCASSLSGGKAPLFGEGTRLSVL.

Of note for this clone: Gene labels here are mouse ones. The sequenced fragment ends 1 residue before the CDR3 boundary, so the rest is inferred from the germline J gene. The J gene is TRBJ2-3, the V gene TRBV13-1, with D hard to call. Germline V gene sequence: CDR1 NSHNY, CDR2 SYGAGN. Deletions cut 0 bases from V and 1 base from J, with 6 bases between. This CDR3 has 14 amino acids. CDR3 DNA, as far as it was read: TGTGCCAGCAGTGATGGGGGAGGTGCAGAAACGCTGTAT. Protein product: CASSDGGGAETLY. The full-length CDR3 reads as CASSDGGGAETLYF.

In the case of this clone: The genes and germline here are from mouse. Coverage ceases 1 residue before the CDR3 finishes, and the germline J gene fills in the end. The chain is built from TRBV23 and TRBJ2-1; the D call in the table, TRBD1, was not verified against the DNA. In germline, CDR1 is KGHTA, CDR2 FQNQQP. This CDR3 spans 14 amino acids. CDR3 residues: CSSSQDRDYAEQFF. The CDR3 bases that were read are TGCTCCAGCAGTCAAGACAGGGACTATGCTGAGCAGTTC. The full variable domain, with the rest looked up from reference TRBV23 and TRBJ2-1, is DAAVTQKPRYLIKMKGQEAEMKCIPEKGHTAVFWYQQKQSKELKFLIYFQNQQPLDQIDMVKERFSAVCPSSSLCSLGIRTCEAEDSALYLCSSSQDRDYAEQFFGPGTRLTVL.

This clone ranks as medium-sized. Germline and genes: mouse. The CDR3 end lies 1 residue beyond the end of the read and is filled in from the germline J gene. This chain joins TRBV23 and TRBJ1-4; the table's D call, TRBD1, has no DNA check behind it. This CDR3 is 14 amino acids long. Germline-derived CDR1 and CDR2 are KGHTA and FQNQQP. CDR3 DNA (partial): TGCTCCAGCAGTCCGACAGGGGCCAACGAAAGATTATTT. Its translation is CSSSPTGANERLF. The entire CDR3 is CSSSPTGANERLFF.

By frequency in the sample, this clone is large. Mouse gene names and germline throughout. The missing CDR3 end, 1 residue past where the read stops, is filled in from the germline J gene. The gene calls are TRBV26 and TRBJ1-4, with TRBD1 matching 11 bases. Germline V gives CDR1 KGHPV, CDR2 FQNQEV (reference sequence). After removal of 6 bases from V and 6 bases from J, the junction contained 3 bases not matched to a gene. The CDR3 is 14 amino acids. The sequenced part of the CDR3 DNA is TGTGCCAGCAGGCGGACAGGGGGCGACGAAAGATTATTT. Translated: CASRRTGGDERLF. The entire CDR3 sequence reads CASRRTGGDERLFF.

Notes on this clone: Gene names and germline refer to mouse. With the read ending 1 residue before the CDR3 end, the germline J gene is used to fill in that end. The rearrangement links TRBV12-2 to TRBJ2-3; 10 bases align to TRBD2. This CDR3 has 15 amino acids. J lost 1 base, V lost 3 bases, and 3 bases had no gene match. Germline loops: CDR1 SGHLS, CDR2 HYDKME. CDR3 sequence reads: CASSATGGGAETLYF. The CDR3 DNA, read in part, is TGTGCCAGCTCTGCAACTGGGGGGGGTGCAGAAACGCTGTAT.

With respect to this clone: Genes and germline come from the mouse. The read halts 1 residue ahead of the CDR3 end, with the missing end drawn from the germline J gene. V and J are TRBV1 and TRBJ2-3; 9 bases line up with TRBD1. This CDR3 region has 15 residues. V shed 4 bases, J shed 0 bases, and the junction held 2 bases outside the gene matches. The germline CDR1 and CDR2 sequences are NSQYPW and LRSPGD (reference sequence). The CDR3 is CTCSGTGASAETLYF. The CDR3 bases that were read are TGCACCTGCAGTGGGACAGGGGCTAGTGCAGAAACGCTGTAT.

Worth noting for this clone: Gene names are the mouse ones. The observed sequence ends 1 residue before the CDR3 terminus, with the missing tail filled in from the germline J gene. This sequence joins TRBV19 and TRBJ1-5; 10 bases fit TRBD1. This CDR3 spans 13 amino acids. V gave up 6 bases and J gave up 4 bases; unmatched junction bases: 1. CDR1 FNHDT and CDR2 SITEND come from the germline V gene (reference sequence). The CDR3 protein is CASTGQGNQAPLF. Partial CDR3 DNA: TGTGCCAGCACGGGACAGGGGAACCAGGCTCCGCTT. The variable domain in full, completed from reference TRBV19 and TRBJ1-5, reads GGIITQTPKFLIGQEGQKLTLKCQQNFNHDTMYWYRQDSGKGLRLIYYSITENDLQKGDLSEGYDASREKKSSFSLTVTSAQKNEMAVFLCASTGQGNQAPLFGEGTRLSVL.

This clone was recorded a few times. Mouse germline and gene names are used. The read ends 1 residue early relative to the CDR3; the germline J gene fills the gap. The gene calls are TRBV16 and TRBJ2-5, with TRBD2 matching 11 bases. This CDR3 region has 16 residues. CDR1 SGHSA and CDR2 FRNQAP come from the germline V gene. V lost 2 bases to trimming and J lost 2 bases; unmatched junction nucleotides: 3. The CDR3 bases that were read are TGTGCAAGCAGCTTACCCGGACTGGGGGGCCAAGACACCCAGTAC. It encodes CASSLPGLGGQDTQY. The whole CDR3 protein is CASSLPGLGGQDTQYF.

This clone was seen more than once but under ten times. Genes and germline are mouse. The read ends 1 residue before the CDR3 terminus; that terminus is restored from the germline J gene. The rearrangement joins TRBV29 to TRBJ1-1, with 9 bases that match TRBD1. CDR1 MSHET and CDR2 SYDVDS come from the germline V gene. Trimming took 5 bases from V and 4 from J; bases not matched to a gene: 2. This CDR3 is built from 13 residues. The CDR3 bases that were read are TGTGCTAGCAGTCCGGGACAGGGCACAGAAGTCTTC. It yields the protein CASSPGQGTEVF. The full CDR3 protein is CASSPGQGTEVFF.

In this sample, this clone is medium-sized. Genes and germline are mouse. Read coverage stops 1 residue before the CDR3 terminus; the germline J gene supplies the remainder. The rearrangement joins TRBV17 to TRBJ1-1, with D maybe TRBD1 (5 bases). This CDR3 has 10 amino acids. V was shortened by 5 bases and J by 7 bases, with 5 bases between the two germline ends. Germline CDR1 reads MNHDT; CDR2 reads YYDKIL. Incomplete CDR3 DNA: TGTGCTAGCAGTGACAGAGAAGTCTTC. It is translated as CASSDREVF. The full-length CDR3 reads as CASSDREVFF. The variable domain in full, completed from reference TRBV17 and TRBJ1-1, reads DTTVKQNPRYKLARVGKPVNLICSQTMNHDTMYWYQKKPNQAPKLLLFYYDKILNREADTFEKFQSSRPNNSFCSLYIGSAGLEYSAMYLCASSDREVFFGKGTRLTVV.